This T cell receptor beta chain was retrieved from a study of OX40 agonist ivuxolimab in advanced cancers. Background on the study: Patients were infused with ivuxolimab every 2 weeks at 0.01 to 10 mg/kg. The dose-escalation group included hepatocellular carcinoma, melanoma, renal cell carcinoma and head and neck cancer. Of mixed ages from about 20 to 80 and averaging around 60 years, the group was just under 85% male.

Trimming shortened V by 2 bases and J by 1 base, and 8 bases separated the two germline ends. Germline V gene lookup returns CDR1 SGHTA and CDR2 FQGTGA. This CDR3 spans 14 amino acids. General study findings and limits: Some nonresponders additionally presented with little normalized T-cell clonal expansion.

In regard to this clone: What it binds is not known.

Libraries were prepared by immunoSEQ multiplex PCR; TCRdb keeps only in-frame clonotypes and omits some of them. The sample contains about 62,000 clones, 70% to 90% of which appear only once. The sample was CD4+ or CD8+ T cells sorted from blood, taken in a trial of the OX40 agonist ivuxolimab. V usage is TRBV7-3 and J usage is TRBJ1-1, with D perhaps matching TRBD1 (6 bases). This clonotype was sampled from an adult with an advanced solid tumor such as melanoma, head and neck, liver or kidney cancer. CDR3 sequence (DNA): TGTGCCAGCAGCTTAGGGACATCGAACACTGAAGCTTTCTTT. Protein sequence: CASSLGTSNTEAFF.